The source of this T cell receptor (beta chain) is a study of T cell responses to AZD1222 COVID-19 vaccine. Turning to this clone: Its target is not known.

Clones were sequenced by immunoSEQ multiplex PCR, and TCRdb holds only the in-frame ones, with some missing. The repertoire holds 120,000 to 150,000 clones, under 95% seen once, with about 3% in the top ten. Study-level findings and limits: In a largely white British group with more females than males, clonal diversity was possibly underestimated. In all cases, repertoires were sampled only after the peak T cell response.

Deletions cut 8 bases from V and 2 bases from J, with 16 bases between. CDR1 is MNHEY and CDR2 is SVGAGI in the germline V gene. The CDR3 has 14 residues. The material sequenced was peripheral blood, taken on day 0 of AZD1222 vaccination. The chain uses TRBV6-5 and TRBJ2-7; perhaps D is TRBD1 or TRBD2 (5 bases each). This receptor was identified in an adult in good health. As DNA, the CDR3 is TGTGCCAGCGGGACCGGACGCCCGCCCTACGAGCAGTACTTC. Translation gives CASGTGRPPYEQYF.